These 26 T cell receptor beta chains were sequenced from one sample in a study of blood T cell repertoires in COVID-19. The repertoire was sequenced with immunoSEQ multiplex PCR; TCRdb's copy has only in-frame clones and lacks some. This table has roughly 250,000 clones, approximately 78% appearing once. Material: peripheral blood. Receptors were obtained from a woman in her fifties or sixties with active or convalescent COVID-19.

The chain is built from TRBV6-5 and TRBJ1-5, with D possibly matching TRBD1 (5 bases). The V end was cut by 6 bases, the J end by 4 bases, with 10 bases between. In germline, CDR1 is MNHEY, CDR2 SVGAGI. The CDR3 is 13 amino acids. The CDR3 here is CASRAPGNQPQHF. In DNA form, the CDR3 reads TGTGCCAGCAGAGCCCCAGGGAATCAGCCCCAGCATTTT.

The rearrangement uses TRBV6-5 and TRBJ1-1; 9 bases map to TRBD1. The CDR3 runs 15 residues. V lost 5 bases, J lost 0 bases, and 4 bases stayed unmatched. Germline CDR1 is MNHEY and CDR2 is SVGAGI. The CDR3 reads CASSPQGAVNTEAFF. The CDR3 DNA sequence: TGTGCCAGCAGTCCACAGGGGGCTGTGAACACTGAAGCTTTCTTT.

The chain employs TRBV7-2 and TRBJ1-2; 7 bases match TRBD1. CDR3 length: 15 amino acids. The germline gives CDR1 SGHTA, CDR2 FQGNSA. J gave up 2 bases and V 5 bases, and 8 bases lay outside the gene matches. CDR3 residues: CASSPDRDPNYGYTF. The CDR3, as DNA: TGTGCCAGCAGCCCCGACAGGGATCCCAACTATGGCTACACCTTC.

The chain carries TRBV2 and TRBJ2-6, with 9 bases lining up with TRBD1. V shed 2 bases, J shed 2 bases, and the junction held 10 bases outside the gene matches. This CDR3 has 19 amino acids. Germline V gene lookup returns CDR1 SNHLY and CDR2 FYNNEI. CDR3 nucleotide sequence: TGTGCCAGCAGTGAAAGACCACAGGGGGCAGTCCCTGGGGCCAACGTCCTGACTTTC. The encoded protein is CASSERPQGAVPGANVLTF.

The chain combines TRBV4-1 with TRBJ1-2; 10 bases fit TRBD1. The CDR3 runs to 16 residues. The V and J ends lost 0 bases and 7 bases, in that order; junction bases with no gene match: 8. Germline CDR1 is MGHRA and CDR2 is YSYEKL. The CDR3 loop reads CASSQEVVGQGSGYTF. The CDR3 bases are TGCGCCAGCAGCCAAGAGGTGGTGGGACAGGGGTCTGGCTACACCTTC.

The chain couples TRBV2 to TRBJ2-1; 8 bases align to TRBD2. CDR1 SNHLY and CDR2 FYNNEI come from the germline V gene. Unmatched junction bases numbered 5, after V lost 1 base and J lost 6 bases. The CDR3 contains 15 residues. The CDR3 sequence is CASSEDGLAANEQFF. DNA of the CDR3: TGTGCCAGCAGTGAAGACGGACTAGCTGCCAATGAGCAGTTCTTC.

V is TRBV7-3 and J is TRBJ2-3; 14 nucleotides agree with TRBD2. Germline V gene sequence: CDR1 SGHTA, CDR2 FQGTGA. After removal of 0 bases from V and 8 bases from J, the junction contained 10 bases not matched to a gene. CDR3 length equals 18 residues. CDR3 DNA sequence: TGTGCCAGCAGCTTAACGGCCGGACTAGCGGGGGGCACGGGTACGCAGTATTTT. It is translated as CASSLTAGLAGGTGTQYF.

This clone was counted between two and nine times. This chain uses TRBV7-7 with TRBJ2-1; 9 positions match TRBD2. CDR3 length: 15 amino acids. Trimming took 1 base from V and 8 from J; bases not matched to a gene: 6. Germline CDR1 and CDR2: SSHAT and FNYEAQ (reference sequence). The CDR3 DNA sequence: TGTGCCAGCAGCTTAGACGGCGCTAGCGGGGATGAGCAGTTCTTC. It is translated as CASSLDGASGDEQFF.

The V and J genes are TRBV25-1 and TRBJ2-1; tentative D call: TRBD1 (5 bases). The V gene's germline CDR1 is MGHDK and CDR2 SYGVNS. The germline V and J ends were trimmed by 4 bases and 10 bases, with 14 bases remaining between them. The CDR3 contains 13 residues. This CDR3 reads CASSGRMKGEQFF. In nucleotides, the CDR3 is TGTGCCAGCAGTGGAAGAATGAAGGGGGAGCAGTTCTTC.

This chain connects TRBV19 to TRBJ1-5, with a weak D call TRBD1 (5 bases). Germline V gene sequence: CDR1 LNHDA, CDR2 SQIVND (reference sequence). This CDR3 is built from 15 residues. V lost 6 bases, J lost 5 bases, and 17 bases lay in between. The CDR3: CASSQPGGGDQPQHF. CDR3 bases: TGTGCCAGTAGCCAGCCGGGGGGGGGAGATCAGCCCCAGCATTTT.

This chain uses TRBV2 with TRBJ1-4; 11 bases line up with TRBD1. This CDR3 region has 17 residues. Germline loops: CDR1 SNHLY, CDR2 FYNNEI. V trimming: 4 bases; J trimming: 4 bases; junction bases outside the gene matches: 8. For the CDR3, the DNA is TGTGCCAGCAGTGGCGGCGGGACAGGGGGACATAATGAAAAACTGTTTTTT. Translation: CASSGGGTGGHNEKLFF.

The V gene is TRBV7-9, the J gene TRBJ2-5, with 8 nucleotides matching TRBD1. The V gene's germline CDR1 is SEHNR and CDR2 FQNEAQ (reference sequence). CDR3 length: 15 residues. The V and J ends lost 1 base and 4 bases, in that order; junction bases with no gene match: 5. Here the CDR3 reads CASSLGTGRGETQYF. In DNA form, the CDR3 reads TGTGCCAGCAGCTTAGGGACAGGGCGGGGAGAGACCCAGTACTTC.

The rearrangement joins TRBV5-1 to TRBJ2-1; 8 bases agree with TRBD2. Germline CDR1 SGHRS, CDR2 YFSETQ. Losses at the gene ends were 5 bases for V and 0 bases for J; bases not matched to a gene: 4. The CDR3 contains 15 residues. The CDR3 bases are TGCGCCAGCAGAGCCCTAGCGGGCTCCTACAATGAGCAGTTCTTC. It yields the protein CASRALAGSYNEQFF.

The chain carries TRBV18 and TRBJ1-3, with 7 bases that match TRBD1. The CDR3 totals 20 residues. The germline CDR1 and CDR2 sequences are KGHSH and LQKENI. V gave up 3 bases and J gave up 0 bases; unmatched junction bases: 17. This chain's CDR3 is CASSPSRQGPLSFSGNTIYF. As DNA, the CDR3 is TGTGCCAGCTCACCTTCCCGACAGGGTCCGTTATCCTTCTCTGGAAACACCATATATTTT.

The genes are TRBV6-1 and TRBJ1-6, with no clear D. This CDR3 has 14 amino acids. Germline assignment: CDR1 MNHNS and CDR2 SASEGT. The ends were cut back, 4 bases at V and 14 bases at J, with 18 bases in the middle. The CDR3 DNA sequence: TGTGCCAGCAGTGTACGCGCTGAGATTTTATCCCTCCACTTT. Protein product: CASSVRAEILSLHF.

The chain couples TRBV19 to TRBJ2-3, with 7 bases fitting TRBD1. Germline V CDR1 and CDR2: LNHDA, SQIVND (reference sequence). CDR3 length equals 14 residues. Unmatched junction bases numbered 8, after V lost 5 bases and J lost 6 bases. The CDR3 region is CASSPSQGEDTQYF. The CDR3 region has the DNA TGTGCCAGTAGTCCCTCCCAGGGGGAGGATACGCAGTATTTT.

This clone was recorded once. The V and J genes are TRBV7-9 and TRBJ1-2; TRBD1 aligns across 9 bases. The CDR3 loop spans 14 amino acids. The germline CDR1 and CDR2 sequences are SEHNR and FQNEAQ (reference sequence). V shed 1 base, J shed 8 bases, and the junction held 5 bases outside the gene matches. The CDR3, as DNA: TGTGCCAGCAGCTTAGGACAGGGGGTAGAAGGCTACACCTTC. Translating gives CASSLGQGVEGYTF.

This clone was counted ten times or more. Other DNA sequences from this sample encode an identical CDR3 as well. CDR3 protein: CASSQDRGNTEAFF. The CDR3 bases are TGCGCCAGCAGCCAAGATCGGGGGAACACTGAAGCTTTCTTT. The chain uses TRBV4-3 and TRBJ1-1; D not resolved. Trimming stripped 0 bases from V and 1 base from J, with 6 bases between. Germline V lookup: CDR1 LGHNA, CDR2 YSLEER. This CDR3 has 14 residues.

The V call is TRBV5-1, the J call TRBJ2-5; 8 nucleotides match TRBD2. Germline-derived CDR1 and CDR2 are SGHRS and YFSETQ. The CDR3 is 16 amino acids. V dropped 1 base and J dropped 1; count of bases not matched to a gene: 6. In DNA, the CDR3 is TGCGCCAGCAGCTTGAATGGGCTAGCGGGCCAAGAGACCCAGTACTTC. Its protein product is CASSLNGLAGQETQYF.

V is TRBV19 and J is TRBJ2-2, with 7 positions matching TRBD2. V shed 4 bases and J 1 base; nucleotides not matched to a gene: 3. Germline-derived CDR1 and CDR2 are LNHDA and SQIVND (reference sequence). This CDR3 region has 15 residues. The DNA of the CDR3 is TGTGCCAGTAGTACCCAGCGGGGGAACACCGGGGAGCTGTTTTTT. Translating it yields CASSTQRGNTGELFF.

The V and J genes are TRBV10-3 and TRBJ1-5; D is uncertain. With 8 bases removed from V and 4 bases from J, the gap between germline ends came to 6 bases. Germline CDR1 ENHRY, CDR2 SYGVKD. This CDR3 spans 11 amino acids. CDR3 nucleotide sequence: TGTGCCATCGCGAAGAATCAGCCCCAGCATTTT. Encoded protein: CAIAKNQPQHF.

This clone appeared a few times. The V call is TRBV9, the J call TRBJ2-7; D ambiguous. The CDR3 runs 14 residues. Looked up from germline, CDR1 is SGDLS and CDR2 is YYNGEE. Trimming removed 0 bases at V and 6 bases at J, with 13 bases between. The CDR3 DNA reads as TGTGCCAGCAGCGTAGGAGATAATCCACGCGAGCAGTACTTC. This encodes CASSVGDNPREQYF.

The V call is TRBV5-1, the J call TRBJ1-1; the D gene is possibly TRBD1 (6 bases). Trimming removed 1 base at V and 0 bases at J, with 16 bases between. There are 17 residues in the CDR3. Per the germline V gene, CDR1 is SGHRS and CDR2 is YFSETQ. The CDR3 sequence: CASSLTGNPYMNTEAFF. CDR3 sequence (DNA): TGCGCCAGCAGCTTGACAGGGAACCCTTACATGAACACTGAAGCTTTCTTT.

The chain has TRBV2 and TRBJ2-7, with TRBD1 matching over 12 bases. Germline V gene sequence: CDR1 SNHLY, CDR2 FYNNEI. The CDR3 is 14 residues long. The V segment lost 7 bases and the J segment 3 bases; nucleotides outside the gene matches: 4. CDR3 region: CASTRDRGHYEQYF. For the CDR3, the DNA is TGTGCCAGCACCCGGGACAGGGGGCACTACGAGCAGTACTTC.

This rearrangement joins TRBV5-1 to TRBJ1-4; D not resolved. The CDR3 loop spans 14 amino acids. CDR1 is SGHRS and CDR2 is YFSETQ in the germline V gene. V gave up 2 bases and J gave up 3 bases, with 8 bases separating them. The CDR3 sequence: CASSLEGSNEKLFF. DNA of the CDR3: TGCGCCAGCAGCTTAGAGGGATCTAATGAAAAACTGTTTTTT.

CDR3 coding DNA: TGTGCCAGCAGCTTAGGACAAGGGGCTAACACAGATACGCAGTATTTT. Its protein product is CASSLGQGANTDTQYF. The V gene is TRBV7-6, the J gene TRBJ2-3; TRBD1 is a possible D gene (5 bases). The CDR3 consists of 16 residues. The V gene lost 1 base and the J gene lost 2 bases, with 13 bases spanning the gap. The germline gives CDR1 SGHVS, CDR2 FNYEAQ.